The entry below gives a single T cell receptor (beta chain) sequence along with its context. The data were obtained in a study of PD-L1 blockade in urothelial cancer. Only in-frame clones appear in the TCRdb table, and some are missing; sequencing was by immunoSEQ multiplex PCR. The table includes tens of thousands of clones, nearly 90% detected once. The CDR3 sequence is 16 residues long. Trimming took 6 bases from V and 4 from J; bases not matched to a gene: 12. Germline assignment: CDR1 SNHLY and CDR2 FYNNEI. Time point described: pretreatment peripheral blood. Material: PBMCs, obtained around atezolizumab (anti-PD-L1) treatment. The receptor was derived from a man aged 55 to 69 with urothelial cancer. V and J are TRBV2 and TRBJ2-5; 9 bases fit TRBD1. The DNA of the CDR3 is TGTGCCAGCAGCGACCCGGGACAGGGTCTGTCAGAGACCCAGTACTTC. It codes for CASSDPGQGLSETQYF.